This record concerns one T cell receptor beta chain sequence. Its target is unknown. This entry comes from a study of cytomegalovirus exposure and HLA in healthy donors. Germline lookup yields CDR1 SGHKS and CDR2 YYEKEE (reference sequence). V shed 0 bases, J shed 3 bases, and the junction held 1 base outside the gene matches. This CDR3 is built from 15 residues. TCRdb's copy holds only in-frame clones and misses some; the assay was immunoSEQ multiplex PCR. Seen here are around 160,000 clones, roughly 84% observed once, and the top ten hold about 10%. Study outcomes and limitations: Whilst most TCR sequences proved rare, a subset of public TCRs occurred across many donors. The classifier, whose performance was assessed in both the original and validation cohorts, reportedly diagnosed cytomegalovirus status with high specificity and sensitivity. Researchers counted around 180 TCR beta chains as cytomegalovirus-associated.

An approximately 120-subject validation cohort, separate from the approximately 610-subject first cohort, supplied the donors. The origin of this receptor is a man aged 25 to 40 in good health and CMV-seropositive. The sample comprised PBMCs. The chain combines TRBV5-5 with TRBJ2-2; 8 nucleotides line up with TRBD2. The CDR3 DNA is TGTGCCAGCAGCTTGGCCGGGGGGGACACCGGGGAGCTGTTTTTT. Amino acids: CASSLAGGDTGELFF.